The 18 T cell receptor beta chains below all came from one sample that was sequenced in a study of T cell responses to AZD1222 COVID-19 vaccine. Generated by immunoSEQ multiplex PCR, the TCRdb table keeps only in-frame clones and is missing some. The table has around 95,000 clones, approximately 87% seen once. The material sequenced was peripheral blood, taken on day 0 of AZD1222 vaccination. Every receptor here comes from an adult in good health.

The chain uses TRBV30 and TRBJ1-1; the D gene is possibly TRBD1 (5 bases). Trimming left V 8 bases short and J 1 base short, with 14 bases between. This CDR3 is 13 amino acids long. Germline assignment: CDR1 GTSNPN and CDR2 SVGIG (reference sequence). The CDR3 bases are TGTGCCGGAACTAAGGGGCCGAACACTGAAGCTTTCTTT. This translates into CAGTKGPNTEAFF.

The chain links TRBV5-5 to TRBJ2-7; weak D call: TRBD1 (6 bases). Germline CDR1 and CDR2: SGHKS and YYEKEE (reference sequence). CDR3 length equals 13 residues. Trimming shortened V by 5 bases and J by 1 base, and 10 bases separated the two germline ends. CDR3 sequence (DNA): TGTGCCAGCAGAGAGACAGGTTCCTACGAGCAGTACTTC. This encodes CASRETGSYEQYF.

The chain has TRBV4-1 and TRBJ2-7; D is uncertain. V dropped 4 bases and J dropped 0 bases, with 13 bases sitting between them. The germline gives CDR1 MGHRA, CDR2 YSYEKL. This CDR3 has 15 amino acids. The CDR3 DNA is TGCGCCAGCAGCCCACGACCGGAGAGCTCCTACGAGCAGTACTTC. Residues: CASSPRPESSYEQYF.

V and J are TRBV15 and TRBJ2-4; TRBD2 agrees at 12 bases. The germline gives CDR1 LNHNV, CDR2 YYDKDF (reference sequence). The CDR3 contains 16 residues. Trimming at V came to 2 bases and at J to 4 bases, leaving 3 bases not matched to a gene. The CDR3: CATSRLAGGPKNIQYF. In nucleotides, the CDR3 is TGTGCCACCAGCAGACTAGCGGGAGGGCCTAAAAACATTCAGTACTTC.

V is TRBV11-2 and J is TRBJ1-5; a weak D match, TRBD1 (6 bases). V was trimmed by 1 base and J by 6 bases, leaving 13 bases between them. Germline V gene data show CDR1 as SGHAT and CDR2 as FQNNGV. The CDR3 extends over 15 amino acids. CDR3: CASSLGWAGVQPQHF. Here the CDR3 DNA reads TGTGCCAGCAGCTTAGGCTGGGCAGGGGTTCAGCCCCAGCATTTT.

J is TRBJ2-1 and V is TRBV25-1, with D perhaps TRBD1 (6 bases). The length of the CDR3 is 12 residues. Per germline, CDR1 MGHDK and CDR2 SYGVNS. The V end was cut by 5 bases, the J end by 8 bases, with 10 bases between. The CDR3 DNA sequence: TGTGCCAGCAGTCTACAGGGAGATGAGCAGTTCTTC. It specifies CASSLQGDEQFF.

J is TRBJ2-3 and V is TRBV7-2; D call uncertain. The CDR3 spans 14 residues. Germline assignment: CDR1 SGHTA and CDR2 FQGNSA. V lost 6 bases to trimming and J lost 0 bases, with 10 bases between them. In DNA form, the CDR3 reads TGTGCCAGCAGGTTGCAGACGAGCACAGATACGCAGTATTTT. Encoded protein: CASRLQTSTDTQYF.

The V gene is TRBV7-8, the J gene TRBJ2-7, with D possibly TRBD2 on 6 matching bases. Germline V CDR1 and CDR2: SGHVS, FQNEAQ. V was trimmed by 4 bases and J by 6 bases, leaving 7 bases between them. This CDR3 contains 11 residues. The CDR3 reads CASSSAGEQYF. The CDR3 region has the DNA TGTGCCAGCAGCTCAGCGGGCGAGCAGTACTTC.

This chain links TRBV9 with TRBJ1-3, with D possibly matching TRBD1 (5 bases). V lost 4 bases, J lost 3 bases, and 8 bases lay in between. Per the germline V gene, CDR1 is SGDLS and CDR2 is YYNGEE. The CDR3 has 13 amino acids. DNA for the CDR3: TGTGCCAGCAGCTCCAGGGTTGGAAACACCATATATTTT. Encoded protein: CASSSRVGNTIYF.

In nucleotides, the CDR3 is TGCGCCAGCAGCCCAGGGGGCGCGTGGACTGGGGCCAACGTCCTGACTTTC. This translates into CASSPGGAWTGANVLTF. The gene calls are TRBV4-3 and TRBJ2-6; 8 nucleotides align to TRBD1. The J segment lost 2 bases and the V segment lost 4 bases, leaving 7 bases of the junction unmatched. The CDR3 extends over 17 amino acids. Germline values: CDR1 LGHNA, CDR2 YSLEER.

This clone occurred once. The chain combines TRBV5-4 with TRBJ2-5; the D is unclear. The CDR3 runs to 15 residues. In germline, CDR1 is SGHNT, CDR2 YYREEE (reference sequence). Trimming pared 0 bases from V and 5 bases from J, leaving 14 bases between. The CDR3: CASSLGPGFQETQYF. CDR3 bases: TGTGCCAGCAGCTTGGGTCCAGGTTTTCAGGAGACCCAGTACTTC.

This clone was counted between two and nine times. The chain combines TRBV7-2 with TRBJ2-5; D is ambiguous. This CDR3 contains 12 residues. V was pared by 5 bases and J by 1 base, with 5 bases between. Per the germline V gene, CDR1 is SGHTA and CDR2 is FQGNSA. CDR3 DNA sequence: TGTGCCAGCAGCACCCCCCAAGAGACCCAGTACTTC. Protein sequence: CASSTPQETQYF.

The chain joins TRBV5-8 to TRBJ2-7; 8 nucleotides match TRBD1. This CDR3 is 16 amino acids long. V lost 2 bases and J lost 1; bases outside the gene matches: 8. The germline gives CDR1 SGHTS, CDR2 YDEGEE. The CDR3 is CASSFSQTGASYEQYF. DNA for the CDR3: TGTGCCAGCAGCTTTTCACAGACAGGGGCTTCCTACGAGCAGTACTTC.

The J gene is TRBJ2-7, the V gene TRBV28; 12 positions match TRBD2. V gave up 10 bases and J gave up 0 bases; unmatched junction bases: 13. In germline, CDR1 is MDHEN, CDR2 SYDVKM. This CDR3 is built from 17 residues. CDR3 sequence: CATLRPGLAGSSYEQYF. The CDR3 DNA is TGTGCCACCCTACGCCCGGGACTAGCGGGCTCCTCCTACGAGCAGTACTTC.

The chain joins TRBV28 to TRBJ2-5; 12 bases agree with TRBD2. The CDR3 loop spans 15 amino acids. Trimming at V came to 6 bases and at J to 4 bases, leaving 6 bases not matched to a gene. Germline V lookup: CDR1 MDHEN, CDR2 SYDVKM. CDR3 loop: CASSLPGLAGETQYF. The CDR3 region has the DNA TGTGCCAGCAGCTTACCGGGACTAGCGGGAGAGACCCAGTACTTC.

This chain connects TRBV12-5 to TRBJ1-1; no firm D call. V was trimmed by 0 bases and J by 4 bases, leaving 9 bases between them. CDR1 is LGHNT, CDR2 FRNRAP, per germline. There are 14 residues in the CDR3. The CDR3 region is CASGLVPQSTEAFF. CDR3 bases: TGTGCTAGTGGTTTGGTACCCCAGTCCACTGAAGCTTTCTTT.

The J gene is TRBJ1-5, the V gene TRBV28, with 10 nucleotides matching TRBD1. This CDR3 region has 16 residues. The germline CDR1 and CDR2 sequences are MDHEN and SYDVKM. V dropped 6 bases and J dropped 7; count of bases not matched to a gene: 12. The CDR3 here is CASSIDRGRWEQPQHF. The DNA for the CDR3 is TGTGCCAGCAGCATCGACAGGGGGCGCTGGGAGCAGCCCCAGCATTTT.

The V and J genes are TRBV7-2 and TRBJ2-5; possible D gene TRBD1, 6 bases. The CDR3 covers 14 residues. The V and J ends lost 5 bases and 4 bases respectively, with 14 bases between them. The germline gives CDR1 SGHTA, CDR2 FQGNSA. The CDR3 sequence: CASSVNGDIETQYF. The CDR3 nucleotides read TGTGCCAGCAGCGTAAATGGGGACATAGAGACCCAGTACTTC.